Listed here are 17 T cell receptor beta chains from one sample, sequenced in a study of neurological immune-mediated disorders. TCRdb reprocessed the 5' RACE reads via MiXCR and lists one record per CDR3 protein. The data show tens of thousands of distinct CDR3 sequences, with nearly 7.5% seen just once and around 4.5% held by the top ten. The sample comprised PBMCs. These TCRs come from a middle-aged woman in good health.

This clonotype was counted ten times or more. This chain uses TRBV24-1 with TRBJ2-4, with 8 nucleotides matching TRBD1. Trimming cost V 3 bases and J 5 bases; bases outside gene matches: 5. Looked up from germline, CDR1 is KGHDR and CDR2 is SFDVKD. The CDR3 is 15 residues long. CDR3 in DNA: TGTGCCACCAGTGATAGCAGGGGGCCTCAAAACATTCAGTACTTC. Its translation: CATSDSRGPQNIQYF.

Ten or more counts support this clonotype. The V gene is TRBV4-1, the J gene TRBJ2-2; TRBD1 matches at 10 bases. The J segment lost 4 bases and the V segment lost 4 bases, leaving 6 bases of the junction unmatched. The CDR3 covers 16 residues. Germline V gives CDR1 MGHRA, CDR2 YSYEKL. The CDR3 region has the DNA TGCGCCAGCAGCCTAAAGACAGGGGGCATCACCGGGGAGCTGTTTTTT. Translation gives CASSLKTGGITGELFF.

This clonotype was counted at least ten times. The chain carries TRBV12-3 or TRBV12-4 and TRBJ1-1, with unresolved D. V dropped 2 bases and J dropped 4 bases, with 14 bases sitting between them. The CDR3 extends over 15 amino acids. The CDR3 DNA reads TGTGCCAGCAGTTTAAGAAGGCTGGGGAGCACTGAAGCTTTCTTT. It codes for CASSLRRLGSTEAFF.

This clonotype was detected only once. The rearrangement joins TRBV4-1 to TRBJ1-6; D gene unclear. The length of the CDR3 is 17 residues. Trimming pared 3 bases from V and 11 bases from J, leaving 23 bases between. CDR1 MGHRA and CDR2 YSYEKL come from the germline V gene. The CDR3 is CASSQVDMGWADAPLHF. CDR3 coding DNA: TGCGCCAGCAGCCAGGTCGACATGGGGTGGGCGGATGCACCCCTCCACTTT.

This clonotype was recorded at least ten times. This chain joins TRBV6-5 and TRBJ1-5; weak D call: TRBD1 (6 bases). Germline-derived CDR1 and CDR2 are MNHEY and SVGAGI. The germline V and J ends were trimmed by 4 bases and 5 bases, with 9 bases remaining between them. The CDR3 is 13 residues long. The CDR3 sequence is CASSLDRYQPQHF. The CDR3 DNA sequence: TGTGCCAGCAGTTTAGACAGGTATCAGCCCCAGCATTTT.

Ten or more counts support this clonotype. The V call is TRBV5-1, the J call TRBJ2-5; no reliable D call. Germline assignment: CDR1 SGHRS and CDR2 YFSETQ. The CDR3 length is 13 residues. The V end was cut by 0 bases, the J end by 4 bases, with 7 bases between. Here the CDR3 reads CASSLASRETQYF. CDR3 coding DNA: TGCGCCAGCAGCTTGGCGTCACGAGAGACCCAGTACTTC.

At least ten counts were recorded for this clonotype. The chain couples TRBV18 to TRBJ1-2; 7 bases fit TRBD1. Germline V gene lookup returns CDR1 KGHSH and CDR2 LQKENI. Unmatched junction bases numbered 0, after V lost 6 bases and J lost 2 bases. The CDR3 is made up of 12 amino acids. As DNA, the CDR3 is TGTGCCAGCTCGGACAGGAACTATGGCTACACCTTC. This encodes CASSDRNYGYTF.

This clonotype appeared many times. This chain joins TRBV18 and TRBJ2-5; weak D call: TRBD2 (5 bases). The CDR3 spans 14 residues. V dropped 3 bases and J dropped 4 bases, with 12 bases sitting between them. Looked up from germline, CDR1 is KGHSH and CDR2 is LQKENI. The CDR3 loop reads CASSPSDSLETQYF. CDR3 bases: TGTGCCAGCTCACCTTCGGACTCCCTAGAGACCCAGTACTTC.

This clonotype showed up many times. The chain employs TRBV20-1 and TRBJ2-1; 10 bases fit TRBD2. CDR3 size: 15 residues. The germline V gene has CDR1 DFQATT and CDR2 SNEGSKA (reference sequence). The V segment lost 3 bases and the J segment 6 bases; nucleotides outside the gene matches: 8. The CDR3 loop is CSASNLAGEGNEQFF. The CDR3 DNA reads as TGCAGTGCTAGTAATCTAGCGGGAGAGGGCAATGAGCAGTTCTTC.

This clonotype was detected ten times or more. The chain has TRBV7-8 and TRBJ1-2; tentatively, D is TRBD1 (5 bases). V lost 0 bases to trimming and J lost 4 bases, with 15 bases between them. In germline, CDR1 is SGHVS, CDR2 FQNEAQ. This CDR3 is built from 16 residues. The CDR3 nucleotides read TGTGCCAGCAGCTTAGCATTCTTCCGACAGCGCTATGGCTACACCTTC. Translation: CASSLAFFRQRYGYTF.

This clonotype came up many times. The chain links TRBV7-9 to TRBJ2-5, with 9 bases fitting TRBD1. The germline V gene has CDR1 SEHNR and CDR2 FQNEAQ (reference sequence). The CDR3 spans 18 residues. J was trimmed by 5 bases and V by 4 bases; bases with no gene match: 17. CDR3 protein: CASSSTRPWTGVRETQYF. CDR3 DNA: TGTGCCAGCAGCTCTACGCGGCCCTGGACAGGGGTGAGGGAGACCCAGTACTTC.

This clonotype was recorded at least ten times. This rearrangement joins TRBV27 to TRBJ2-5, with D possibly being TRBD1 (6 bases). Germline loops: CDR1 MNHEY, CDR2 SMNVEV (reference sequence). The CDR3 runs 14 residues. V lost 0 bases, J lost 3 bases, and 8 bases lay in between. The DNA for the CDR3 is TGTGCCAGCAGTTTATCGGGACAAGAAGAGACCCAGTACTTC. Translating it yields CASSLSGQEETQYF.

About this clonotype: One end of the junction does not line up with germline, which may come from a read error. The chain is built from TRBV28 and TRBJ2-3; D is unresolved. The CDR3 has 14 amino acids. Germline CDR1 MDHEN, CDR2 SYDVKM. The CDR3 region has the DNA TGTGCCAGCAGTCCTGGACCCGCAGGAGATAAGCAGTATTTT. Translation: CASSPGPAGDKQYF. Full variable domain (rest looked up from reference TRBV28 and TRBJ2-3): DVKVTQSSRYLVKRTGEKVFLECVQDMDHENMFWYRQDPGLGLRLIYFSYDVKMKEKGDIPEGYSVSREKKERFSLILESASTNQTSMYLCASSPGPAGDKQYFGPGTRLTVL.

This clonotype has at least ten counts. The CDR3 sequence is CASGLSWDEAFF. The CDR3 DNA reads as TGTGCTAGTGGTTTAAGTTGGGATGAAGCTTTCTTT. The chain combines TRBV12-5 with TRBJ1-1; D not certain. The V end lost 3 bases, the J end lost 7 bases, and 9 bases lay between the germline ends. The CDR3 spans 12 residues. Per the germline V gene, CDR1 is LGHNT and CDR2 is FRNRAP.

Many counts were recorded for this clonotype. V usage is TRBV5-1 and J usage is TRBJ1-1; D possibly corresponds to TRBD1 (5 bases). Germline V CDR1 and CDR2: SGHRS, YFSETQ. Trimming pared 0 bases from V and 7 bases from J, leaving 7 bases between. The CDR3 spans 12 residues. In DNA, the CDR3 is TGCGCCAGCAGCTTGGAGGGGCGTGAAGCTTTCTTT. Residues: CASSLEGREAFF.

This clonotype was counted a few times. This chain links TRBV7-9 with TRBJ2-3; D is unclear. The end of the DNA is better explained by TRBJ1-5, so the J call may be wrong. There are 14 residues in the CDR3. CDR1 is SEHNR and CDR2 is FQNEAQ in the germline V gene (reference sequence). CDR3 protein: CASSSRISTDTQHF. CDR3 DNA sequence: TGTGCCAGCAGCTCAAGAATAAGCACAGATACGCAGCATTTT.

This clonotype was seen at least ten times. V is TRBV18 and J is TRBJ2-7; TRBD1 is a possible D gene (5 bases). V was pared by 3 bases and J by 1 base, with 7 bases between. The germline V gene encodes CDR1 KGHSH and CDR2 LQKENI. The CDR3 loop spans 13 amino acids. CDR3 loop: CASSPSGSYEQYV. CDR3 bases: TGTGCCAGCTCACCTTCAGGGTCCTACGAGCAGTACGTC.